Detailed here is one T cell receptor beta chain. This clonotype was counted only a few times. The target of this receptor is not known. Base-call qualities are not available, and no considerably larger clone is one nucleotide away. The protocol used for the library was 5' RACE. The sequencer listed for this sample is Illumina HiSeq 2500. A second PCR of 7 to 11 cycles was run with a J-beta primer mix and a sample-barcoded 5' primer. A template-switch 5' adaptor carrying 12 random nucleotides introduced a unique molecular identifier onto each TCR beta cDNA molecule. Each sample yielded at least 3 million CDR3-containing paired-end reads. First-strand cDNA was synthesized from all RNA with the Mint cDNA synthesis kit, primed by a TRBC-specific oligonucleotide. Following uracil-DNA glycosylase treatment, all cDNA underwent a first 18-cycle PCR with the universal primers M1SS and BC2_uni_R. The authors' analysis ran thus. For normalization, 1 million high-quality reads were randomly selected from each sample, with every read carrying a distinct molecular identifier. Instead of being binned into consensus sequences, reads with shared molecular identifiers were discarded. MiTCR, run with a Q25 quality threshold and the strictest error-elimination algorithm, handled CDR3 identification, clonotype clustering and error correction. A nonparametric unseen species model with Euler transformation was used to estimate lower-bound total TCR beta diversity. TCRdb redid the processing of the public reads, applying fastp at Q25 and MiXCR, and retained in-frame beta chains. All rows with the same CDR3 protein become a single entry with the most common DNA and genes. For this entry, the V and J calls and clone size follow TCRdb and not the study's own pipeline. Within this sample are roughly 1 million distinct CDR3 sequences, with almost 25% of them counted one time only. Less than 0.85% of the sample rests with the top ten.

These data are taken from a study of blood T cells in healthy people across ages (dated by TCRdb to between 2014 and 2016). Describing the broader study: In model experiments, template switching captured roughly one uniquely barcoded TCR beta cDNA molecule for every two T cells. Using deep sequencing normalized with unique cDNA molecular identifiers, the study measured how TCR beta repertoire diversity changes with age. For two donors (one aged 18 to 30 and one aged 80 or older), the study analyzed two additional independent replicas of 1 million unique cDNA reads from the same blood draw. Donors were grouped into four age groups: young (average 16 years), middle-aged (about 38), aged (around 60) and long-lived (just over 80).

Donors were 39 systemically healthy Caucasian individuals from Russia aged roughly 6 to 95 years. Each donor gave ten milliliters of peripheral blood, collected into EDTA-treated Vacutainer tubes. Ficoll-Paque density-gradient centrifugation was used to isolate PBMCs, with at least 6.5 million obtained per sample. Total RNA was extracted from PBMCs with Trizol reagent, with at least 5 micrograms obtained per sample. Naive CD45RAhigh/CD27high T cell percentages were measured by flow cytometry on a PBMC aliquot from every donor. Findings and caveats that apply to the study as a whole: Because the CMV infection status of the donors was unknown, age-related changes in expanded clonotypes may potentially have been confounded. Compared with the aged group, more naive CD4+ T cells, fewer expanded clones and increased TCR diversity were shown by the long-lived group, suggesting age selection. Estimates of total diversity from one million sequenced T cells were regarded as lower bounds and underestimates. Because profiling used bulk unsorted PBMCs, naive and antigen-experienced compartments could not be compared conclusively. Observed TCR beta diversity per million T cells fell roughly linearly with age, and a significant reduction was already apparent by age roughly 40. The percentage of naive T cells measured by flow cytometry correlated strongly with observed TCR beta diversity.

The same data also went into a second study, on T cells of mothers and their children. Reported in the second study: Nine systemically healthy Caucasian individuals, comprising three mothers and their six children, were included as donors. cDNA synthesis consumed the entire amount of extracted RNA, loaded at around 1.5 ug RNA in each 15 ul reaction. In the second PCR, sample barcodes and 2-4 random nucleotides were introduced via the M1S primer. Over 8 million TCR beta CDR3 reads were obtained for each mother, and 2.5 million to 3 million reads were obtained for each child. TCR recombination output is similarly shaped by thymic selection in related and unrelated pairs, with a minor effect exerted by inherited differences. Normalized repertoire overlap was always slightly but never significantly higher in related than unrelated mother-child pairs. With a sensitivity of roughly 93 clones per million clonotypes, no persistent microchimeric T cell clones were detected. The study used deep NGS to compare TCR beta repertoires of mothers and children, seeking features distinguishing related mother-child pairs from unrelated individuals. On average, the children were 11 +/- 4 years old, while the mothers were about 40 +/- 4 years old. After adapter ligation was performed with NEBNext reagents, the libraries were sequenced on an Illumina HiSeq 2000 with 100+100 nt paired-end reads. To prevent cross-contamination, the mother and child libraries were prepared a month apart and were sequenced in separate runs. Each donor had between about 450,000 and 2,300,000 distinct TCR beta clonotypes identified. Naive TCR beta clonotypes were estimated from low-frequency clonotypes matched to each donor's FACS-determined naive share, without sorting.

The sequencing sample was made of blood. This sequence originates from a girl aged 2 to 9 in good health.

The bases read TGTGCCAGCAGTTATGGTCTAGCGGGGGCCAACTACGGGGTATCAGATACGCAGTATTTT. This gives the protein CASSYGLAGANYGVSDTQYF. The chain is encoded by TRBV6-5 joined to TRBJ2-3, and 10 junctional nucleotides match TRBD2. Reading the germline V gene gives CDR1 MNHEY and CDR2 SVGAGI. V is pruned by 3 bases and J by 4 bases, leaving 19 bases of the junction without a gene match. The cysteine opens and the phenylalanine closes a CDR3 of 20 amino acids. The kept DNA is CDR3 alone, 60 bases in frame from the first base.